The T cell receptor (beta chain) described here comes from a study of shared clonotypes between healthy human individuals. At deep level, the assay was performed. Some clones are missing from TCRdb's copy, which holds only in-frame ones; the method was immunoSEQ multiplex PCR. The repertoire holds approximately 740,000 clones, with approximately 92% as singletons. Naive CD8 cells were CD45RO-negative, positively selected for CCR7, excluding terminally differentiated effector memory CD45RA+ cells. J lost 4 bases, V lost 7 bases, and 4 bases had no gene match. The CDR3 covers 14 residues. CDR1 is MDHEN, CDR2 SYDVKM, per germline.

The sequence came from a man younger than 45 in good health. The chain employs TRBV28 and TRBJ2-2; 9 nucleotides agree with TRBD1. The sequenced sample was naive CD8+ T cells sorted from blood. The CDR3 loop reads CASTDRGLTGELFF. As DNA, the CDR3 is TGTGCCAGCACGGACAGGGGACTCACCGGGGAGCTGTTTTTT.